These 16 T cell receptor beta chains came from one sample sequenced in a study of CD8+CD57+ T cells in acquired aplastic anemia (dated by TCRdb to between 2018 and 2020). Patients chosen for sequencing had shown expansion of CD8+CD57+ cells by flow cytometry. The reads were generated on an Illumina HiSeq 2000. TCR beta VDJ combination and CDR3 sequence profiling used genomic DNA as the template. TCRdb handled the public reads itself, with Q25 trimming in fastp and clone calling in MiXCR, and kept productive beta chains. Each CDR3 protein gets just one entry, which takes the most common genes and DNA from the rows behind it. The sample yields roughly 93,000 distinct CDR3 sequences; roughly 70% were counted once. 65% of the sample lies in the top ten. Sample: sorted CD4+, CD8+, or CD8+CD57+ T cells (not recorded which) from PBMCs. The origin of the receptors is a human donor with aplastic anemia.

This clonotype was recorded once. The genes are TRBV29-1 and TRBJ1-3, with D hard to call. The germline V gene encodes CDR1 SQVTM and CDR2 ANQGSEA. The ends were cut back, 3 bases at V and 0 bases at J, with 15 bases in the middle. CDR3 size: 16 residues. The CDR3: CSVDLPALNSGNTIYF. CDR3 bases: TGCAGCGTTGACCTCCCGGCACTTAACTCTGGAAACACCATATATTTT.

In its sample, this clonotype was seen a few times. The chain has TRBV10-1 and TRBJ1-2; TRBD1 matches at 8 bases. Germline V gene lookup returns CDR1 WNHNN and CDR2 SYGVQD (reference sequence). The CDR3 runs to 13 residues. V gave up 0 bases and J gave up 9 bases; unmatched junction bases: 3. This CDR3 is CASSESQGASYTF. Here the CDR3 DNA reads TGCGCCAGCAGTGAGTCGCAGGGGGCAAGCTACACCTTC.

In its sample, this clonotype was seen once. The chain has TRBV15 and TRBJ2-3; no reliable D call. V dropped 1 base and J dropped 6 bases, with 11 bases sitting between them. CDR1 is LNHNV, CDR2 YYDKDF, per germline (reference sequence). This CDR3 spans 14 amino acids. CDR3 in amino acids: CATSRVSQPDTQYF. The CDR3 nucleotides are TGTGCCACCAGCAGAGTCTCACAGCCGGATACGCAGTATTTT.

The V gene is TRBV2, the J gene TRBJ2-1; TRBD2 aligns across 8 bases. This CDR3 comprises 13 residues. The V gene's germline CDR1 is SNHLY and CDR2 FYNNEI. CDR3 residues: CARGVAGTNEQFF. Written as DNA, the CDR3 is TGTGCGAGGGGGGTAGCGGGAACCAATGAGCAGTTCTTC.

In its sample, this clonotype was seen once. The gene calls are TRBV2 and TRBJ2-7; tentative D call: TRBD1 (5 bases). This CDR3 spans 14 amino acids. Trimming pared 8 bases from V and 10 bases from J, leaving 24 bases between. Per the germline V gene, CDR1 is SNHLY and CDR2 is FYNNEI. The CDR3, as DNA: TGTGCCAGCGGACAACAGGTCTTGGGTGGTTCTCAGTACTTC. Its translation: CASGQQVLGGSQYF.

This sequence joins TRBV9 and TRBJ1-6, with 7 bases aligning to TRBD1. The ends lost 3 bases at V and 10 bases at J; junction bases unmatched: 4. Germline values: CDR1 SGDLS, CDR2 YYNGEE. CDR3 length: 13 residues. The CDR3 sequence is CASSAADRSPLHF. For the CDR3, the DNA is TGTGCCAGCAGCGCAGCGGACAGGTCACCCCTCCACTTT.

The chain has TRBV7-9 and TRBJ2-7; D gene uncertain. In germline, CDR1 is SEHNR, CDR2 FQNEAQ (reference sequence). Deletions cut 5 bases from V and 5 bases from J, with 10 bases between. This CDR3 contains 12 residues. CDR3 protein: CASSRQGNEQYF. CDR3 coding DNA: TGTGCCAGCAGCAGACAAGGGAACGAGCAGTACTTC.

The CDR3 protein is CASSPGEGGGEKLFF. For the CDR3, the DNA is TGTGCCAGCAGCCCAGGGGAAGGAGGGGGTGAAAAACTGTTTTTT. This chain uses TRBV7-8 with TRBJ1-4; a weak D match, TRBD1 (6 bases). This CDR3 is built from 15 residues. Germline assignment: CDR1 SGHVS and CDR2 FQNEAQ. V shed 5 bases and J shed 7 bases, with 17 bases lying between them.

Comments on this clonotype: The CDR3 carries no conserved terminal phenylalanine or tryptophan, so it likely arises from a read error. It is unclear where the CDR3 begins or ends on the DNA, so no DNA is shown, and the CDR3 is as TCRdb lists it. The gene calls are TRBV2 and TRBJ2-3; TRBD2, the D gene given by the table, was not confirmed from the DNA. The CDR3 has 13 residues if both end residues are counted. Germline CDR1 SNHLY, CDR2 FYNNEI. This chain's CDR3 is CASSVLGGTSGVQ.

The rearrangement joins TRBV20-1 to TRBJ2-1; D ambiguous. Germline V gives CDR1 DFQATT, CDR2 SNEGSKA (reference sequence). The CDR3 is made up of 14 amino acids. V was clipped by 0 bases and J by 11 bases, with 17 bases between them. The chain's CDR3 is CSARDFMAGRQQFF. CDR3 coding DNA: TGCAGTGCTAGAGATTTCATGGCCGGCCGACAGCAGTTCTTC.

This clonotype has only a few counts. The chain couples TRBV7-9 to TRBJ2-1; D call uncertain. CDR3 size: 11 residues. Looked up from germline, CDR1 is SEHNR and CDR2 is FQNEAQ (reference sequence). The V end lost 1 base, the J end lost 9 bases, and 4 bases lay between the germline ends. This CDR3 reads CASSLVGEQFF. CDR3 nucleotide sequence: TGTGCCAGCAGCTTAGTCGGTGAGCAGTTCTTC.

The chain joins TRBV20-1 to TRBJ2-5; no firm D call. Between the trimmed V and J ends, which lost 3 bases and 3 bases, there was a span of 14 bases. The CDR3 length is 14 residues. Germline lookup yields CDR1 DFQATT and CDR2 SNEGSKA (reference sequence). CDR3: CSASLVPQKETQYF. Written as DNA, the CDR3 is TGCAGTGCTAGCCTTGTCCCTCAGAAAGAGACCCAGTACTTC.

This clonotype was found a few times. V and J are TRBV20-1 and TRBJ1-2, with D maybe TRBD1 (5 bases). Germline CDR1 and CDR2: DFQATT and SNEGSKA (reference sequence). V gave up 7 bases and J gave up 2 bases, with 17 bases separating them. This CDR3 spans 14 amino acids. CDR3 nucleotide sequence: TGCAGTGTTATCCCGGGGGGTGACAACTATGGCTACACCTTC. Protein sequence: CSVIPGGDNYGYTF.

A word on this clonotype: A read error is likely, as this CDR3 ends without the conserved phenylalanine or tryptophan. The chain joins TRBV29-1 to TRBJ1-1, with TRBD1 matching 9 bases. With 6 bases clipped from V and 1 base from J, the junction kept 9 bases outside the gene matches. The germline V gene encodes CDR1 SQVTM and CDR2 ANQGSEA. The CDR3 loop spans 15 amino acids. DNA for the CDR3: TGCAGCGTCGCCGGGACAGGGAGGGGGAACACTGAAGCTTTCATT. This translates into CSVAGTGRGNTEAFI.

The rearrangement joins TRBV7-2 to TRBJ1-3; D might be TRBD1 (6 bases). CDR1 is SGHTA and CDR2 is FQGNSA in the germline V gene. The CDR3 length is 14 residues. Trimming removed 5 bases at V and 4 bases at J, with 12 bases between. CDR3 DNA: TGTGCCAGCAGCCTACAGGGTTTGGGAAACACCATATATTTT. Its translation is CASSLQGLGNTIYF.

The chain links TRBV6-5 to TRBJ1-1; tentative D call: TRBD1 (5 bases). With 4 bases removed from V and 0 bases from J, the gap between germline ends came to 9 bases. CDR1 is MNHEY, CDR2 SVGAGI, per germline. This CDR3 spans 14 amino acids. CDR3 nucleotides: TGTGCCAGCAGTTTGGGGGGTATGAACACTGAAGCTTTCTTT. It translates to CASSLGGMNTEAFF.